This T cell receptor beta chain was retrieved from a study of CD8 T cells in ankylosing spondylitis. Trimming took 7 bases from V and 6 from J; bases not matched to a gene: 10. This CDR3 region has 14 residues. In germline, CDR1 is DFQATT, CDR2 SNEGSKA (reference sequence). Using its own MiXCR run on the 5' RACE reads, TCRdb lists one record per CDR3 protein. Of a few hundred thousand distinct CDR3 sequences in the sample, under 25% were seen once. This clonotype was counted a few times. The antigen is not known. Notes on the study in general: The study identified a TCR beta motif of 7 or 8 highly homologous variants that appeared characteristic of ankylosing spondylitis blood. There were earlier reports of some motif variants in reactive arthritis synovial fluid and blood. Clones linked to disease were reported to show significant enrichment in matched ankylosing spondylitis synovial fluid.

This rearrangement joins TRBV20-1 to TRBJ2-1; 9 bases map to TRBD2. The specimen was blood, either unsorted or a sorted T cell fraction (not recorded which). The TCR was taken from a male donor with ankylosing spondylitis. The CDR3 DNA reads TGCAGTGTGCCGTATAGCGGGAGTCGCAATGAGCAGTTCTTC. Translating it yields CSVPYSGSRNEQFF.